This T cell receptor (beta chain) was observed in a study of OX40 agonist ivuxolimab in advanced cancers. Only in-frame clones appear in the TCRdb table, and some are missing; sequencing was by immunoSEQ multiplex PCR. The table has tens of thousands of clones, around 90% seen once. The V and J ends lost 1 base and 0 bases respectively, with 10 bases between them. Germline CDR1 reads SGHVS; CDR2 reads FQNEAQ. CDR3 length: 16 amino acids. Sequenced material: CD4+ or CD8+ T cells sorted from blood, taken in a trial of the OX40 agonist ivuxolimab. This receptor was identified in an adult with an advanced solid tumor such as melanoma, head and neck, liver or kidney cancer. The chain is built from TRBV7-8 and TRBJ2-1; D ambiguous. The CDR3 loop reads CASSLDHWSSYNEQFF. In DNA form, the CDR3 reads TGTGCCAGCAGCTTAGACCACTGGAGCTCCTACAATGAGCAGTTCTTC.